The clone carrying this T cell receptor beta chain came up a few times. TCRdb fed the 5' RACE reads into MiXCR, producing one record per CDR3 protein. The sample gives 550,000 to 600,000 distinct CDR3 sequences, around a sixth of which show up once; 8.1% is in the top ten. The source of the sample is a study of T-cell memory formation after mild COVID-19. CDR1 and CDR2 from the germline V gene are SNHLY and FYNNEI. The length of the CDR3 is 15 residues. V was shortened by 3 bases and J by 1 base, with 12 bases between the two germline ends. The sequenced sample consisted of PBMCs or a T cell subset sorted from them (not recorded which). The chain employs TRBV2 and TRBJ1-1; D is unresolved. This receptor was taken from an adult woman who had mild COVID-19 (a few samples of this study predate the infection). Cell type and time point are not known. In DNA, the CDR3 is TGTGCCAGCAGTGACCGGGGTGGGAGGAACACTGAAGCTTTCTTT. It yields the protein CASSDRGGRNTEAFF. The complete variable domain, with remaining parts taken from reference TRBV2 and TRBJ1-1, reads EPEVTQTPSHQVTQMGQEVILRCVPISNHLYFYWYRQILGQKVEFLVSFYNNEISEKSEIFDDQFSVERPDGSNFTLKIRSTKLEDSAMYFCASSDRGGRNTEAFFGQGTRLTVV.